Reported below is one TCR beta chain. The antigen is unknown. The sample originates from a study of cytomegalovirus exposure and HLA in healthy donors. The study's findings and limits: Most CMV-associated TCR beta chains appeared HLA-restricted in a later analysis.

Researchers ran the PCR with 60 Vbeta and 13 Jbeta primers. The table came from immunoSEQ multiplex PCR; TCRdb's copy has only in-frame clones and leaves some out. Of tens of thousands of clones in the sample, 85% to 90% are singletons; the top ten hold 12%. Healthy bone marrow donors made up the cohort. Source material: PBMCs. The source is a woman in her twenties or thirties in good health and CMV-seropositive.

DNA for the CDR3: TGCAGCGTTGTGCGCTCTGGGGCCAACGTCCTGACTTTC. Its translation is CSVVRSGANVLTF. The V call is TRBV29-1, the J call TRBJ2-6; D gene uncertain. The CDR3 consists of 13 residues. Germline-derived CDR1 and CDR2 are SQVTM and ANQGSEA. The ends were cut back, 4 bases at V and 0 bases at J, with 4 bases in the middle.